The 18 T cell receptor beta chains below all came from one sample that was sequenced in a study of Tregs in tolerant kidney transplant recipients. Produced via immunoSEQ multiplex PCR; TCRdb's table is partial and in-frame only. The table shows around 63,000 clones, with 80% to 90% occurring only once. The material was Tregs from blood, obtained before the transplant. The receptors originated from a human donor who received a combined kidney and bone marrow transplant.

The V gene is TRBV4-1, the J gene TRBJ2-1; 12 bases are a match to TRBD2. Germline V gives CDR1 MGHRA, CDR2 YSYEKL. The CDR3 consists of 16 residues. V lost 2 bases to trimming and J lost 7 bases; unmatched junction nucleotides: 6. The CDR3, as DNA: TGCGCCAGCAGCCAACTGACTAGCGGGGGAGGTAATGAGCAGTTCTTC. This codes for CASSQLTSGGGNEQFF.

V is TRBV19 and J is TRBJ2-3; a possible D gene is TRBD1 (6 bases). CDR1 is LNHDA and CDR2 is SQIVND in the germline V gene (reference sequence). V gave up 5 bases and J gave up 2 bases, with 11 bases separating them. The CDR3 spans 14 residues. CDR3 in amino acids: CASSLLGATDTQYF. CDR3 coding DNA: TGTGCCAGTAGTTTGTTGGGGGCCACAGATACGCAGTATTTT.

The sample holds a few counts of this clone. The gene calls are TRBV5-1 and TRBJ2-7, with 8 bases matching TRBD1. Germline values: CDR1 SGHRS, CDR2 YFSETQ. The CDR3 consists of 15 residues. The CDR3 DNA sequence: TGCGCCAGCAGCGACGGGAATCCTACGAGCAGTACAGGGGGGGTC. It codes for CASSDGNPTSSTGGV.

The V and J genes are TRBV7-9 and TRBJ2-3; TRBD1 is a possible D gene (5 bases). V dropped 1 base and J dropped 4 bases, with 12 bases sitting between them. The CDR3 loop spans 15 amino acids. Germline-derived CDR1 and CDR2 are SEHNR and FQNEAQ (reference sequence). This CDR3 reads CASSLVGRGPDTQYF. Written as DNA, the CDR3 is TGTGCCAGCAGCTTAGTCGGTAGGGGCCCAGATACGCAGTATTTT.

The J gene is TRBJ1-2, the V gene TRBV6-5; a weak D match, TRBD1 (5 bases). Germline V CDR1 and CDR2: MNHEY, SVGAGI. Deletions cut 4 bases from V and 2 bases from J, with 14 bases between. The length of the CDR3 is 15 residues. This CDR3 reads CASSSAPGPNYGYTF. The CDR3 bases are TGTGCCAGCAGTTCCGCTCCAGGGCCAAACTATGGCTACACCTTC.

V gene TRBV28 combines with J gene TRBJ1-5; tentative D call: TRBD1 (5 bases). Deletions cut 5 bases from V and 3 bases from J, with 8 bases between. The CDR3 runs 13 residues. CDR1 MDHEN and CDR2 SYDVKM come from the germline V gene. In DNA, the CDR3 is TGTGCCAGCAGTAGGACAAACAATCAGCCCCAGCATTTT. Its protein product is CASSRTNNQPQHF. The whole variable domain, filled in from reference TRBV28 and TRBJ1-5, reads DVKVTQSSRYLVKRTGEKVFLECVQDMDHENMFWYRQDPGLGLRLIYFSYDVKMKEKGDIPEGYSVSREKKERFSLILESASTNQTSMYLCASSRTNNQPQHFGDGTRLSIL.

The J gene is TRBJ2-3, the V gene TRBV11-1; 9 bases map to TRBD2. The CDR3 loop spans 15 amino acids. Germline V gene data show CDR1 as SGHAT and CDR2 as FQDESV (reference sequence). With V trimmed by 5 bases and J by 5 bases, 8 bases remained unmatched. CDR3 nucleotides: TGTGCCAGCAGCCAGGGGCGGGGGGGTGTAGATACGCAGTATTTT. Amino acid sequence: CASSQGRGGVDTQYF.

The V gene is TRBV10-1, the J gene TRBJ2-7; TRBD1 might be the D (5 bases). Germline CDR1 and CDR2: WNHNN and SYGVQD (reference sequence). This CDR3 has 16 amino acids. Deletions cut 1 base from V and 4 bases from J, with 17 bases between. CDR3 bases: TGCGCCAGCAGTGAGTTTCGGTTGGAAGGGGAATACGAGCAGTACTTC. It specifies CASSEFRLEGEYEQYF.

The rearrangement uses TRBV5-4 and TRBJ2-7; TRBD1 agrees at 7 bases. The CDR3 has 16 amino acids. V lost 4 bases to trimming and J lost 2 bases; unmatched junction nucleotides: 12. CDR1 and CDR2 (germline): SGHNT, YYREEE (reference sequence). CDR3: CASSSLDKGGPYEQYF. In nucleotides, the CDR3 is TGTGCCAGCAGCAGCTTAGACAAAGGGGGCCCCTACGAGCAGTACTTC.

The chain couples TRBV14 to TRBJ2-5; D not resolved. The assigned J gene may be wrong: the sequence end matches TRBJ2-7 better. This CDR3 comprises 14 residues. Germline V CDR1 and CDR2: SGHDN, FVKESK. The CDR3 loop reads CASSQDRLGYEQYF. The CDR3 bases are TGTGCCAGCAGCCAAGACCGACTCGGATACGAGCAGTACTTC.

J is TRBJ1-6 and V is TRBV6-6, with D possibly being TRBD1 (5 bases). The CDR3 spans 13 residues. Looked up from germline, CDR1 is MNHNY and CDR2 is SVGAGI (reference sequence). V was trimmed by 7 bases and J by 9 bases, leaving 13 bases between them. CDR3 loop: CASKQDSASPLHF. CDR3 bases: TGTGCCAGCAAGCAAGACAGCGCTTCACCCCTCCACTTT.

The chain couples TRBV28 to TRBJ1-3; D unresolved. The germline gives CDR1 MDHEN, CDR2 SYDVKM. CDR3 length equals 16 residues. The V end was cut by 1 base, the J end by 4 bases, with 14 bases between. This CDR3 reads CASSLSGGGVGNTIYF. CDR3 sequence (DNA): TGTGCCAGCAGTTTATCCGGCGGCGGAGTGGGAAACACCATATATTTT.

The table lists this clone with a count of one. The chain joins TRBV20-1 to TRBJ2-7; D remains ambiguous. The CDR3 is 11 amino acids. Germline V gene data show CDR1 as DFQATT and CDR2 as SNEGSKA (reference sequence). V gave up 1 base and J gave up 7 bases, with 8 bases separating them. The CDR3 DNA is TGCAGTGCTAGAGGTCTATCGGAGCAGTACTTC. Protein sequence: CSARGLSEQYF.

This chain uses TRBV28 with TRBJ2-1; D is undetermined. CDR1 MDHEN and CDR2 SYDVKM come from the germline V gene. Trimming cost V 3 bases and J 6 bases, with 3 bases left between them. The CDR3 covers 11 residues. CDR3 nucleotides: TGTGCCAGCAGTTTTATCAATGAGCAGTTCTTC. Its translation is CASSFINEQFF.

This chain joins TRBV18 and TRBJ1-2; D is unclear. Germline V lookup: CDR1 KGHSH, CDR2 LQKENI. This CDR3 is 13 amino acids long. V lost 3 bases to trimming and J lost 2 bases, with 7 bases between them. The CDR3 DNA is TGTGCCAGCTCACCGGGAGGGAACTATGGCTACACCTTC. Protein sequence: CASSPGGNYGYTF. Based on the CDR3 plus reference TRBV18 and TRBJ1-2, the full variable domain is NAGVMQNPRHLVRRRGQEARLRCSPMKGHSHVYWYRQLPEEGLKFMVYLQKENIIDESGMPKERFSAEFPKEGPSILRIQQVVRGDSAAYFCASSPGGNYGYTFGSGTRLTVV.

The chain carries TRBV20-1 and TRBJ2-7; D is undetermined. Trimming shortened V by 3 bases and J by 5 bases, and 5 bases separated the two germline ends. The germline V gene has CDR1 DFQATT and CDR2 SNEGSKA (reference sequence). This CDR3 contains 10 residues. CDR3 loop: CSASSNEQYF. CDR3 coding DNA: TGCAGTGCTAGTTCGAACGAGCAGTACTTC.

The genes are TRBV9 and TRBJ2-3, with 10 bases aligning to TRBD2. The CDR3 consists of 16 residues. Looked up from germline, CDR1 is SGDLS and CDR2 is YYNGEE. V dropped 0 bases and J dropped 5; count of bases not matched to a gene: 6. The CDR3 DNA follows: TGTGCCAGCAGCGTAGTAAGCGGGGGGGCCGGAGATACGCAGTATTTT. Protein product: CASSVVSGGAGDTQYF.

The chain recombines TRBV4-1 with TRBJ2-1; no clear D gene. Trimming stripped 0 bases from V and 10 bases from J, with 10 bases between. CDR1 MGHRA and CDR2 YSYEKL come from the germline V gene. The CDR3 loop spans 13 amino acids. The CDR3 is CASSQDSHREQFF. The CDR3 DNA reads TGCGCCAGCAGCCAAGACTCGCACCGGGAGCAGTTCTTC.